The 30 T cell receptor beta chains in this list originate from one sample, sequenced in a study of T-cell memory formation after mild COVID-19 (dated by TCRdb to about 2021). Libraries were made using 5' RACE. TCRdb shows the sequencer as Illumina NovaSeq 6000. TCRdb took the public reads, trimmed them with fastp at Q25, ran MiXCR for clone calling and kept in-frame beta chains. Each entry merges the rows of one CDR3 protein and shows their most common DNA and genes. This sample has roughly 300,000 distinct CDR3 sequences in its table, and over 7% of those were observed once. Jointly, the top ten make up about 20% of the sample. The sample comprised PBMCs or a T cell subset sorted from them (not recorded which). Receptors were obtained from a man between 18 and 29 years old who had mild COVID-19 (a few samples of this study predate the infection). The sample titles of this study are shuffled in the database, so cell type and time point are left out; the donor was told from shared clones.

This clonotype was detected only a few times. The chain carries TRBV18 and TRBJ2-5, with D possibly TRBD2 on 6 matching bases. The V gene lost 6 bases and the J gene lost 0 bases, with 17 bases spanning the gap. From germline, CDR1 is KGHSH and CDR2 LQKENI. The CDR3 consists of 16 residues. The CDR3 reads CASSGFTTGDQETQYF. In nucleotides, the CDR3 is TGTGCCAGCTCGGGCTTTACTACGGGGGACCAAGAGACCCAGTACTTC.

This chain's CDR3 is CASARGGGIYNEQFF. Here the CDR3 DNA reads TGTGCCAGCGCTAGAGGGGGGGGAATCTACAATGAGCAGTTCTTC. The genes are TRBV2 and TRBJ2-1; a possible D gene is TRBD2 (7 bases). V gave up 8 bases and J gave up 3 bases, with 17 bases separating them. CDR3 length equals 15 residues. The V gene's germline CDR1 is SNHLY and CDR2 FYNNEI.

V is TRBV29-1 and J is TRBJ1-1; 7 bases match TRBD1. Germline-derived CDR1 and CDR2 are SQVTM and ANQGSEA. This CDR3 has 12 residues. The V segment lost 8 bases and the J segment 1 base; nucleotides outside the gene matches: 4. Here the CDR3 DNA reads TGCAGCACCCGGACAGGGAACACTGAAGCTTTCTTT. Translated, it gives CSTRTGNTEAFF.

This chain joins TRBV18 and TRBJ2-5; D is possibly TRBD2 (6 bases). The ends were cut back, 0 bases at V and 10 bases at J, with 15 bases in the middle. Germline values: CDR1 KGHSH, CDR2 LQKENI. This CDR3 is 14 amino acids long. CDR3 sequence: CASSPPDGGVDQYF. The CDR3 DNA reads TGTGCCAGCTCACCACCGGACGGGGGTGTAGACCAGTACTTC.

This clonotype was seen repeatedly, ten times or more. The chain recombines TRBV12-3 or TRBV12-4 with TRBJ2-1, with a tentative D call TRBD2 (6 bases). The V gene lost 3 bases and the J gene lost 7 bases, with 10 bases spanning the gap. This CDR3 spans 13 amino acids. This CDR3 is CASSLLAQNEQFF. DNA for the CDR3: TGTGCCAGCAGTTTGCTAGCGCAGAATGAGCAGTTCTTC.

Worth noting for this clonotype: Relative to the germline gene, one junction end is altered; a read error may explain this. The chain carries TRBV5-5 and TRBJ2-6; D may be TRBD1 or TRBD2 (5 bases each). The CDR3 sequence is 17 residues long. Looked up from germline, CDR1 is SGHKS and CDR2 is YYEKEE (reference sequence). The CDR3 protein is CASSHRPGGSGANVMTF. In DNA, the CDR3 is TGTGCCAGCAGCCACCGGCCGGGCGGGTCTGGGGCCAACGTCATGACTTTC.

This clonotype occurred many times. The rearrangement joins TRBV19 to TRBJ1-1; perhaps TRBD1 as D (6 bases). V lost 5 bases, J lost 2 bases, and 12 bases lay in between. Germline CDR1 and CDR2: LNHDA and SQIVND (reference sequence). This CDR3 region has 14 residues. CDR3 nucleotides: TGTGCCAGTAGTGTAGGGGGTTTCAACACTGAAGCTTTCTTT. Its translation is CASSVGGFNTEAFF.

This chain uses TRBV5-1 with TRBJ2-2, with TRBD2 matching 9 bases. Trimming at V came to 5 bases and at J to 1 base, leaving 3 bases not matched to a gene. The CDR3 is 15 amino acids. Germline loops: CDR1 SGHRS, CDR2 YFSETQ. The CDR3 DNA is TGCGCCAGCAGAGCGGGGGGACAGAACACCGGGGAGCTGTTTTTT. As protein: CASRAGGQNTGELFF.

This clonotype was seen repeatedly, ten times or more. The gene calls are TRBV7-3 and TRBJ2-3; 14 bases line up with TRBD2. The CDR3 runs 15 residues. J was trimmed by 3 bases and V by 6 bases; bases with no gene match: 2. Germline V gene lookup returns CDR1 SGHTA and CDR2 FQGTGA. This chain's CDR3 is CASRRTSGGTDTQYF. The DNA of the CDR3 is TGTGCCAGCAGACGGACTAGCGGGGGGACAGATACGCAGTATTTT.

The V gene is TRBV29-1, the J gene TRBJ1-4, with D hard to call. V was pared by 2 bases and J by 6 bases, with 7 bases between. Germline loops: CDR1 SQVTM, CDR2 ANQGSEA. CDR3 length: 12 residues. The CDR3 DNA is TGCAGCGTTGAAACCTCCTATGAAAAACTGTTTTTT. Translation: CSVETSYEKLFF.

The rearrangement joins TRBV7-9 to TRBJ2-2; D unclear. The V gene's germline CDR1 is SEHNR and CDR2 FQNEAQ (reference sequence). This CDR3 is 17 amino acids long. Trimming took off 2 bases at V and 4 bases at J, with 17 bases between the two ends. CDR3 residues: CASSLTDPRAGTGELFF. The CDR3 DNA follows: TGTGCCAGCAGCTTAACGGACCCCCGGGCCGGCACCGGGGAGCTGTTTTTT.

This clonotype was seen only a few times. The chain has TRBV6-5 and TRBJ2-1, with TRBD1 matching over 9 bases. CDR3 length: 15 residues. CDR1 and CDR2 from the germline V gene are MNHEY and SVGAGI. V lost 0 bases and J lost 8; bases outside the gene matches: 5. The CDR3: CASSYSGQGRDEQFF. Written as DNA, the CDR3 is TGTGCCAGCAGTTACTCGGGACAGGGCCGGGATGAGCAGTTCTTC.

The sample holds many counts of this clonotype. The chain links TRBV12-3 or TRBV12-4 to TRBJ2-3; D is possibly TRBD2 (6 bases). Trimming stripped 6 bases from V and 3 bases from J, with 10 bases between. This CDR3 spans 13 amino acids. The CDR3 reads CASSFGGTDTQYF. The CDR3 bases are TGTGCCAGCAGCTTTGGGGGGACAGATACGCAGTATTTT.

Only a few counts were recorded for this clonotype. The chain recombines TRBV4-1 with TRBJ2-2; maybe TRBD2 (5 bases). CDR3 length: 14 residues. Germline V gene lookup returns CDR1 MGHRA and CDR2 YSYEKL. Trimming removed 8 bases from V and 5 bases from J, with 15 bases in between. This CDR3 is CASARVEGTGELFF. The CDR3 nucleotides are TGCGCCAGCGCTAGAGTCGAGGGAACCGGGGAGCTGTTTTTT.

This clonotype was seen only a few times. The chain uses TRBV28 and TRBJ2-3, with 7 bases that match TRBD1. Germline CDR1 is MDHEN and CDR2 is SYDVKM. This CDR3 is built from 13 residues. With V trimmed by 5 bases and J by 4 bases, 3 bases remained unmatched. CDR3 bases: TGTGCCAGCAGTAACAGGGGCGCAGATACGCAGTATTTT. Its protein is CASSNRGADTQYF.

This clonotype was seen at least ten times. The genes are TRBV10-3 and TRBJ1-2, with D possibly matching TRBD1 (6 bases). Germline V gene sequence: CDR1 ENHRY, CDR2 SYGVKD. V lost 6 bases and J 1 base, leaving 15 bases between the germline ends. The CDR3 contains 15 residues. CDR3 in amino acids: CAISPRDRINYGYTF. The CDR3 nucleotides are TGTGCCATCAGCCCTCGAGACAGGATTAACTATGGCTACACCTTC.

This clonotype was observed a few times. The V and J genes are TRBV5-8 and TRBJ2-7; 7 bases line up with TRBD1. CDR1 and CDR2 (germline): SGHTS, YDEGEE. The CDR3 loop spans 15 amino acids. Trimming at V came to 2 bases and at J to 3 bases, leaving 8 bases not matched to a gene. CDR3 DNA sequence: TGTGCCAGCAGCTTCTCCAGGGGGTTGAACTACGAGCAGTACGTC. It codes for CASSFSRGLNYEQYV.

The V call is TRBV11-2, the J call TRBJ2-5; D perhaps matches TRBD1 (6 bases). V was cut by 2 bases and J by 11 bases, with 15 bases left in between. The CDR3 sequence is 13 residues long. Germline-derived CDR1 and CDR2 are SGHAT and FQNNGV. CDR3 loop: CASSLTRDKPQYF. CDR3 nucleotide sequence: TGTGCCAGCAGCTTAACCCGGGACAAGCCTCAGTACTTC.

This clonotype was detected a few times. The chain carries TRBV5-8 and TRBJ1-4; D remains unclear. V was trimmed by 2 bases and J by 4 bases, leaving 9 bases between them. Germline CDR1 is SGHTS and CDR2 is YDEGEE. The CDR3 spans 14 residues. In DNA, the CDR3 is TGTGCCAGCAGCTTTGGACCGCTTAATGAAAAACTGTTTTTT. Translation gives CASSFGPLNEKLFF.

This rearrangement joins TRBV27 to TRBJ2-7; 7 bases fit TRBD2. V lost 5 bases to trimming and J lost 0 bases; unmatched junction nucleotides: 1. The germline gives CDR1 MNHEY, CDR2 SMNVEV (reference sequence). This CDR3 has 13 amino acids. CDR3 sequence: CASSSGASYEQYF. The DNA of the CDR3 is TGTGCCAGCAGTAGCGGGGCCTCCTACGAGCAGTACTTC.

This chain uses TRBV6-2 or TRBV6-3 with TRBJ2-2, with TRBD1 matching over 7 bases. The germline V gene has CDR1 MNHEY and CDR2 SVGEGT. This CDR3 comprises 15 residues. Germline trimming cut 5 bases from V and 2 bases from J; bases unmatched to any gene: 5. CDR3 DNA sequence: TGTGCCAGCAGTAGAGACAGGGTCAACACCGGGGAGCTGTTTTTT. Translation gives CASSRDRVNTGELFF.

The V call is TRBV20-1, the J call TRBJ1-2; D gene unclear. Germline CDR1 is DFQATT and CDR2 is SNEGSKA (reference sequence). The CDR3 contains 12 residues. Trimming shortened V by 3 bases and J by 4 bases, and 9 bases separated the two germline ends. The CDR3 nucleotides are TGCAGTGCTAGTAGGGCAGGCTATGGCTACACCTTC. This translates into CSASRAGYGYTF.

The sample holds many counts of this clonotype. Here the CDR3 DNA reads TGTGCCAGCACCCGGACCCTGTCTGGGGCCAACGTCCTGACTTTC. Translating gives CASTRTLSGANVLTF. The V call is TRBV12-3 or TRBV12-4, the J call TRBJ2-6, with unresolved D. The ends were cut back, 7 bases at V and 1 base at J, with 11 bases in the middle. The CDR3 covers 15 residues.

This clonotype has more than one count but fewer than ten. The J gene is TRBJ2-1, the V gene TRBV10-1; 9 bases line up with TRBD2. This CDR3 spans 15 amino acids. Germline V gives CDR1 WNHNN, CDR2 SYGVQD (reference sequence). The V and J ends lost 8 bases and 3 bases, in that order; junction bases with no gene match: 8. The DNA for the CDR3 is TGCGCCAGCCAACCAAGCGGGGGGTTCTACAATGAGCAGTTCTTC. Translated: CASQPSGGFYNEQFF.

This clonotype showed up many times. V and J are TRBV7-2 and TRBJ2-7; TRBD1 agrees at 8 bases. Looked up from germline, CDR1 is SGHTA and CDR2 is FQGNSA. The CDR3 loop spans 14 amino acids. The ends lost 1 base at V and 1 base at J; junction bases unmatched: 0. The CDR3 reads CASSLDRGSYEQYV. The CDR3 DNA is TGTGCCAGCAGCTTAGACAGGGGGTCCTACGAGCAGTACGTC.

V usage is TRBV21-1 and J usage is TRBJ2-5; the table's D gene call, TRBD1, was not cross checked with the DNA. TRBV21-1 is described as a pseudogene. The CDR3 covers 14 residues. As DNA, the CDR3 is TGTGCCAGCAGCAAAGCGCAGGGGCAAGAGACCCAGTACTTC. It encodes CASSKAQGQETQYF.

The V gene is TRBV5-6, the J gene TRBJ2-1, with D uncertain. Germline CDR1 SGHDT, CDR2 YYEEEE. This CDR3 has 15 amino acids. The V and J ends lost 0 bases and 7 bases respectively, with 14 bases between them. The DNA for the CDR3 is TGTGCCAGCAGCTTGGGCGTCCACATAGGGAATGAGCAGTTCTTC. Translating it yields CASSLGVHIGNEQFF.

This clonotype has more than one count but fewer than ten. The chain employs TRBV7-3 and TRBJ2-5; D unresolved. V lost 4 bases and J lost 5, with 14 bases in between. The CDR3 runs to 14 residues. CDR1 and CDR2 (germline): SGHTA, FQGTGA. CDR3 protein: CASSSPLDRETQYF. DNA for the CDR3: TGTGCCAGCAGCTCTCCGTTGGATCGGGAGACCCAGTACTTC.

This clonotype was detected only a few times. The chain combines TRBV24-1 with TRBJ2-2; D remains unclear. Trimming removed 7 bases at V and 0 bases at J, with 5 bases between. This CDR3 is 13 amino acids long. CDR1 and CDR2 (germline): KGHDR, SFDVKD. The CDR3 is CATSPTNTGELFF. The CDR3 DNA sequence: TGTGCCACCAGCCCTACGAACACCGGGGAGCTGTTTTTT.

This clonotype came up many times. The chain recombines TRBV7-6 with TRBJ2-1; D unclear. The CDR3 runs to 13 residues. Trimming removed 0 bases at V and 10 bases at J, with 10 bases between. Germline V gene lookup returns CDR1 SGHVS and CDR2 FNYEAQ. CDR3: CASSLAFPQEQFF. For the CDR3, the DNA is TGTGCCAGCAGCTTAGCCTTCCCTCAGGAGCAGTTCTTC.